The T cell receptor (beta chain) described here comes from a study of cytomegalovirus exposure and HLA in healthy donors. Concerning this clone: The antigen remains unidentified.

Notes on the study in general: The finding came from a later analysis; first-cohort TCR clusters tended to co-occur in the 95 to 150 validation repertoires. The study designated over 150 TCR beta chains cytomegalovirus-associated.

The table came from immunoSEQ multiplex PCR; TCRdb's copy has only in-frame clones and leaves some out. The profile shows roughly 220,000 clones, approximately 88% of them singletons. The donors formed part of the roughly 120-subject validation cohort, distinct from the roughly 700-subject first cohort. Germline-derived CDR1 and CDR2 are SEHNR and FQNEAQ (reference sequence). V lost 5 bases to trimming and J lost 7 bases, with 3 bases between them. This CDR3 is 10 amino acids long. The sequenced sample was PBMCs. The source is a woman aged 25 to 39 in good health and CMV-seropositive. The gene calls are TRBV7-9 and TRBJ2-1; no clear D. As DNA, the CDR3 is TGTGCCAGCAGCCAGAATGAGCAGTTCTTC. As protein: CASSQNEQFF.